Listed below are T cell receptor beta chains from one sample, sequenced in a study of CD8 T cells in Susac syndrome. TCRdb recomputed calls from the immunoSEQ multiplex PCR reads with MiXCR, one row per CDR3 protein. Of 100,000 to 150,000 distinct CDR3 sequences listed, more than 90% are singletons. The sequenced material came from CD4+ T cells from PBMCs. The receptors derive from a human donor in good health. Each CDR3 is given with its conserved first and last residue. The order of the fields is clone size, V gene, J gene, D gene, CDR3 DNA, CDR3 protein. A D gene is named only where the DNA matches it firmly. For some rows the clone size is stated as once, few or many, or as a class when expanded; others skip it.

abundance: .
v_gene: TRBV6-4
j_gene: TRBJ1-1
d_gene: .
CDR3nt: TGTGCCAGCACCAGGACATCAGGGAACACTGAAGCTTTCTTT
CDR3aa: CASTRTSGNTEAFF

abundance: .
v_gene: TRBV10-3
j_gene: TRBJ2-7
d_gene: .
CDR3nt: TGTGCCATCAGTTACCTCACCGGACCCGGCAACGAGCAGTACTTC
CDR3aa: CAISYLTGPGNEQYF

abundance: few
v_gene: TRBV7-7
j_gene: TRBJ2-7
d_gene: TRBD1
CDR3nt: TGTGCTAGCAGCTTGAGGACAGGGGGCGAGCAGTACTTC
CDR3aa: CASSLRTGGEQYF

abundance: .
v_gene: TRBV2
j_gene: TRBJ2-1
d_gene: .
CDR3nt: TGTGCCAGCAGTGAACCCGGGACTCTTTCCTACAATGAGCAGTTCTTC
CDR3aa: CASSEPGTLSYNEQFF

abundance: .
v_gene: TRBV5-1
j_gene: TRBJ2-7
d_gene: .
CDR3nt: TGCGCCAGCAGCACAGCCGGGACCGCCTCCTACGAGCAGTACTTC
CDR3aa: CASSTAGTASYEQYF

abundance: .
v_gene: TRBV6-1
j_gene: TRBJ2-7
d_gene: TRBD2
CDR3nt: TGTGCCAGCACCCAACAACACGTCGGACTAGCGGGAGGTCGATCCTACGAGCAGTACTTC
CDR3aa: CASTQQHVGLAGGRSYEQYF

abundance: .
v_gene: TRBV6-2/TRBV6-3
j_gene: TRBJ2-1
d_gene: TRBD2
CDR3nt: TGTGCCAGCAGTTACTCAGCGGGAGGGCCTCGGAATGAGCAGTTCTTC
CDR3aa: CASSYSAGGPRNEQFF

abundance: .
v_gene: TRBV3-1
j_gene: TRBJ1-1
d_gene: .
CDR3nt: TGTGCCAGCAGCCGAGAAGAAACAGTCTCAAACACTGAAGCTTTCTTT
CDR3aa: CASSREETVSNTEAFF

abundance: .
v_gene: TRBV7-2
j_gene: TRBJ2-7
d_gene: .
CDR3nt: TGTGCCAGCAGCTTTAGTTCTCGGCCAGGGACCGAGCAGTACTTC
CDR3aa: CASSFSSRPGTEQYF

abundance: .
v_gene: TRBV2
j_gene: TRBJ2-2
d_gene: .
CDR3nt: TGTGCCAGCAGTGAACGGGACACCGGGGAGCTGTTTTTT
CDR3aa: CASSERDTGELFF

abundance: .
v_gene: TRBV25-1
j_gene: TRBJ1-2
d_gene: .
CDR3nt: TGTGCCAGCAGCCCGTCCGGGACCCAGGCCTCATATGGCTACACCTTC
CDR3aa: CASSPSGTQASYGYTF

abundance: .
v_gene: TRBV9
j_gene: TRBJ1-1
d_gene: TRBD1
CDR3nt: TGTGCCAGCAGCCCCTCGGGACAGCCTCTAGAAGCTTTCTTT
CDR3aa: CASSPSGQPLEAFF

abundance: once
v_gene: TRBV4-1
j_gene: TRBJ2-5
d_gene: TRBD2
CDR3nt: TGCGCCAGCAGCCAAGAAGGGCTAGCGGGTATCCAAGAGACCCAGTACTTC
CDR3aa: CASSQEGLAGIQETQYF

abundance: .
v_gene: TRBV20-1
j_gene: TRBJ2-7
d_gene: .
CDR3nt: TGCAGTGCAACTCGGGGGCCGGTCGATTACGAGCAGTACTTC
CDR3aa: CSATRGPVDYEQYF

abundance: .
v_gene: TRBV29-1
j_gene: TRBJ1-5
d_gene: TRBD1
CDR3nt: TGCAGCGTATCCGGGACAGACCCCAATCAGCCCCAGCATTTT
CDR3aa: CSVSGTDPNQPQHF

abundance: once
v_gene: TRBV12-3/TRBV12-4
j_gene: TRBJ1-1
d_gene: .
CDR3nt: TGTGCCAGCAGTTTACGGTCCGGGGGCGGCACTGAAGCTTTCTTT
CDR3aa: CASSLRSGGGTEAFF

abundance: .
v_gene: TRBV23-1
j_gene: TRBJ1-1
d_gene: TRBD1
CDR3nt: TGCGCCAGCAGTCAACCGGGACAGGGGGCCCCCATGAACACTGAAGCTTTCTTT
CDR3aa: CASSQPGQGAPMNTEAFF

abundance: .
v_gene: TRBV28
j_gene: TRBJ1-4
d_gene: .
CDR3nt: TGTGCCAGCAGTTCCCCCGGCATGAAACTGTTTTTT
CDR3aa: CASSSPGMKLFF

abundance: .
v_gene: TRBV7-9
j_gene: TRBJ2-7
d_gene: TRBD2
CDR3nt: TGTGCCAGCAGCTTAGGTGTGGGAGCGGGAGGGCCGGAAGAGCAGTACTTC
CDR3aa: CASSLGVGAGGPEEQYF

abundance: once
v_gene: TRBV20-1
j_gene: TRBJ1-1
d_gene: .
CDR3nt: TGCAGTGCTGGTGGAGGAAAGGGATTTTCCACTGAAGCTTTCTTT
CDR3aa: CSAGGGKGFSTEAFF

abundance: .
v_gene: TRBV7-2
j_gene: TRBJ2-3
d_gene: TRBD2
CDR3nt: TGTGCCAGCAGCTCTAGCGGGAGCCCAGATACGCAGTATTTT
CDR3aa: CASSSSGSPDTQYF

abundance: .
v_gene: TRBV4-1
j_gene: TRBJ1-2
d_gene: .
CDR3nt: TGCGCCAGCAGCCAAGAGGGCGGCTATGGCTACACCTTC
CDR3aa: CASSQEGGYGYTF

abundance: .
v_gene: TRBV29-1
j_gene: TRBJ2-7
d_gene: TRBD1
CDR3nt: TGCAGCGTTGAAGGATCAGGGGACAGGGGAGTCGGGGAGCAGTACTTC
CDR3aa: CSVEGSGDRGVGEQYF

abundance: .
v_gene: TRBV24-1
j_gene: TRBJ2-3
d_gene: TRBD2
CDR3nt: TGTGCCACCAGTGACTCGCGGGGGGCTGGAGATACGCAGTATTTT
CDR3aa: CATSDSRGAGDTQYF

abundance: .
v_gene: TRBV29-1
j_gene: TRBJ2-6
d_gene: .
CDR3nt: TGCAGCGCTGGGGGTACTGGGGCCAACGTCCTGACTTTC
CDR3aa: CSAGGTGANVLTF

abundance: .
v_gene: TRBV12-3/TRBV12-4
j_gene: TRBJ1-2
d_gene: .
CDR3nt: TGTGCCAGCAGTTCCCACCGGGTTAACTATGGCTACACCTTC
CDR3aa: CASSSHRVNYGYTF

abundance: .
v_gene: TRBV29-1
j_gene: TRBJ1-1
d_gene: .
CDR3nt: TGCAGCGTTGAAGACACACTTGAAGCTTTCTTT
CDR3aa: CSVEDTLEAFF

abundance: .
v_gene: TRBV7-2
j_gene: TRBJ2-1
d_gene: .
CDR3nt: TGTGCCAGCAGCTTGGGACTGCCCAATGAGCAGTTCTTC
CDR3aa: CASSLGLPNEQFF

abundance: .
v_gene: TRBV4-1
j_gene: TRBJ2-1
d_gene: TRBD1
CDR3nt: TGCGCCAGCAGCTACCGACAGGGGCCATTCAATGAGCAGTTCTTC
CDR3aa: CASSYRQGPFNEQFF

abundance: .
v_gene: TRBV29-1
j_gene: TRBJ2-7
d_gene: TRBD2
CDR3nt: TGCAGCGTTGGTGGACTAGCGGGAGGTCCCCTCTCCTACGAGCAGTACTTC
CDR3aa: CSVGGLAGGPLSYEQYF

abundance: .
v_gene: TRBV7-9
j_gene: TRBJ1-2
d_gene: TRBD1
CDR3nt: TGTGCCAGCAGCCGACCGGGACAGGGATATGGCTACACCTTC
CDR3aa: CASSRPGQGYGYTF

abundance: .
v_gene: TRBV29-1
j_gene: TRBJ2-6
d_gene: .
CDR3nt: TGCAGCGTCCGCCGTAGCTCTGGGGCCAACGTCCTGACTTTC
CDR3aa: CSVRRSSGANVLTF

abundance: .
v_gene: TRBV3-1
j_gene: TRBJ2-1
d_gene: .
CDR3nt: TGTGCCAGCAGCCAAGACGGCGATGAGCAGTTCTTC
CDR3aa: CASSQDGDEQFF

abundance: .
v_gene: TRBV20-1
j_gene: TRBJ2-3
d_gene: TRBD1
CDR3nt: TGCAGTGCACAGGGGGGAACAGATACGCAGTATTTT
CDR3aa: CSAQGGTDTQYF

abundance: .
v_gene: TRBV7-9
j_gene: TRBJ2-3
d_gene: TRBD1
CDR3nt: TGTGCCAGCAGCTACGGACAGGGCACAGATACGCAGTATTTT
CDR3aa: CASSYGQGTDTQYF

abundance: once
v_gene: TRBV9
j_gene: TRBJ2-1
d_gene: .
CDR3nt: TGTGCCAGCAGCGTAGTACCCAGCTACAATGAGCAGTTCTTC
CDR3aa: CASSVVPSYNEQFF

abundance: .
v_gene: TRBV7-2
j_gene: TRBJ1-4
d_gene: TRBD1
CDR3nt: TGTGCCAGCAGCACGGACAGGCTCAATGAAAAACTGTTTTTT
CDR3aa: CASSTDRLNEKLFF

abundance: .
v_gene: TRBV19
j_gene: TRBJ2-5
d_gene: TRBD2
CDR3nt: TGTGCCAGTAGTATAACGGGACTAGCGGGCTTGGCCGCTCAAGAGACCCAGTACTTC
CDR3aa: CASSITGLAGLAAQETQYF

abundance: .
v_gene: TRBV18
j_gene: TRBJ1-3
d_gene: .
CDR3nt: TGTGCCAGCTCACCAAATGCAGGAAACACCATATATTTT
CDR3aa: CASSPNAGNTIYF

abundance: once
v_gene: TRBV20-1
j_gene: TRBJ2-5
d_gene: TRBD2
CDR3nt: TGCAGTGCTATAAACGGAGCGGGAGGGTACCAAGAGACCCAGTACTTC
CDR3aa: CSAINGAGGYQETQYF

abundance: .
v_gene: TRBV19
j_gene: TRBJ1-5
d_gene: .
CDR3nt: TGTGCCAGTACCCCGGGCCCCGGTAGCAATCAGCCCCAGCATTTT
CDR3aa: CASTPGPGSNQPQHF

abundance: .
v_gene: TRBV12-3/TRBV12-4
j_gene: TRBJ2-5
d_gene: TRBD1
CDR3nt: TGTGCCAGCATTCAACAGGGGGCGATGGGGACCCAGTACTTC
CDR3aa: CASIQQGAMGTQYF

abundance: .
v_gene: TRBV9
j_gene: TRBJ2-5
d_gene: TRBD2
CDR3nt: TGTGCCAGCAGCGTAGGGACTAGCGGGAGGGGGTACCAAGAGACCCAGTACTTC
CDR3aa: CASSVGTSGRGYQETQYF

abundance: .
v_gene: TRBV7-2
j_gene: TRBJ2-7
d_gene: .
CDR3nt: TGTGCCAGCAGCCTAGGGGGGGGCTACGAGCAGTACTTC
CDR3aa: CASSLGGGYEQYF

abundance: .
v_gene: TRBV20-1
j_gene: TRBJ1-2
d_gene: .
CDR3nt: TGCAGTGCCCCTCCTGGGCCGGGTAACTATGGCTACACCTTC
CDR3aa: CSAPPGPGNYGYTF

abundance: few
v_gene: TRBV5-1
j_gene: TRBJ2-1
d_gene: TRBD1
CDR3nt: TGCGCCAGCAGCGACAGGGGGAATGAGCAGTTCTTC
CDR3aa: CASSDRGNEQFF

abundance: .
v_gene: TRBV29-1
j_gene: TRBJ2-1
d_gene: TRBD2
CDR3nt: TGCACCCAGGCACCAGCGGGAGTCTACAATGAGCAGTTCTTC
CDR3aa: CTQAPAGVYNEQFF

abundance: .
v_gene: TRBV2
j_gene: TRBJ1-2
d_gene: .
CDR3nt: TGTGCCAGCAGCGACACCAACTATGGCTACACCTTC
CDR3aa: CASSDTNYGYTF

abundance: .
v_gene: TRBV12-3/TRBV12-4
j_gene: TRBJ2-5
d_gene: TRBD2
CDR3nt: TGTGCCAGCAGTATGTTAGCGGGAGAGGGAGAGACCCAGTACTTC
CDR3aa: CASSMLAGEGETQYF